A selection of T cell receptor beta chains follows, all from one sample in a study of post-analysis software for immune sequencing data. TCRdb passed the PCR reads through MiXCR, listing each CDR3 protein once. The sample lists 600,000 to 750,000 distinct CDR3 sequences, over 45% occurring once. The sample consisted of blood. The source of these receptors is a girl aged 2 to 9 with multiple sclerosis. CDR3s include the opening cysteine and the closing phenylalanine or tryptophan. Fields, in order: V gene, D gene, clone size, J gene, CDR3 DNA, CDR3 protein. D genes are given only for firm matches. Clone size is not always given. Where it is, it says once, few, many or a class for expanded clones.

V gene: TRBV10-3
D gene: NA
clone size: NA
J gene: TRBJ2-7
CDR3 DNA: TGTGCCATCCTCGGGACTGCAGGGATGGCCTACGAGCAGTACTTC
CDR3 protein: CAILGTAGMAYEQYF

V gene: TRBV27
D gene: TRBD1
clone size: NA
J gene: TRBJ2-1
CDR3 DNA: TGTGCCAGCAGTTTGTCCAATACCGGGACAGGGTTGAAGGTGGATGAGCAGTTCTTC
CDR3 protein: CASSLSNTGTGLKVDEQFF

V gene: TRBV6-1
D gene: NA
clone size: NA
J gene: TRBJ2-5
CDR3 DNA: TGTGCCAGCAGCCGACAGCTTGAAGAGACCCAGTACTTC
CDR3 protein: CASSRQLEETQYF

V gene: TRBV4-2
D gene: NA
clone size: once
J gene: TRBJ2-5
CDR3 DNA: TGTGCCAGCAGCCAAGAATTGGGTGGTTCACGAGAGACCCAGTACTTC
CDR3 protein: CASSQELGGSRETQYF

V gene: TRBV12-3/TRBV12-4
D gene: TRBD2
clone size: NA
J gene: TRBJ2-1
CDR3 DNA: TGTGCCAGCAGTTTGGATTGGCGGGGGGGCTTACGTGAGCAGTTCTTC
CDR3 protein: CASSLDWRGGLREQFF

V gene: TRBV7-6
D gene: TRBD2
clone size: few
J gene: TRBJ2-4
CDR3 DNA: TGTGCCAGCAGCTTACGGACTAGCGGGCGCCAGTACTTC
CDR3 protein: CASSLRTSGRQYF

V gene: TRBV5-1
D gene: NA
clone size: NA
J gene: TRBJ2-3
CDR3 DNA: TGCGCCAGCAGCTCGATTGGGGGGGCGGGCACAGATACGCAGTATTTT
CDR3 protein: CASSSIGGAGTDTQYF

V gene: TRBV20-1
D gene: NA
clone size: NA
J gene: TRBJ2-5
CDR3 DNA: TGCAGTGCCCCAGGGGGGATCCAAGAGACCCAGTACTTC
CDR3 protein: CSAPGGIQETQYF

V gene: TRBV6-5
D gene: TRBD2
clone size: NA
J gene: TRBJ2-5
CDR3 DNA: TGTGCCAGCAGTGCCGGACTAGCGGGGCAAGAGACCCAGTACTTC
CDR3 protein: CASSAGLAGQETQYF

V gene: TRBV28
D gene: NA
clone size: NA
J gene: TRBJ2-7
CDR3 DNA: TGTGCCAGCAGTTTGAGGGATCTCTACGAGCAGTACTTC
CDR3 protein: CASSLRDLYEQYF

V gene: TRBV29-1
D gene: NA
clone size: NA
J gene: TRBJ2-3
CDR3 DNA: TGCAGCGTCCGGGATCTCAACACAGATACGCAGTATTTT
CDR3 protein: CSVRDLNTDTQYF

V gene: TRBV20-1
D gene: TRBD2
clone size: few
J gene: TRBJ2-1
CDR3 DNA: TGCAGTGCTAGGGCGGGGGAGACTGAGCAGTTCTTC
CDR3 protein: CSARAGETEQFF

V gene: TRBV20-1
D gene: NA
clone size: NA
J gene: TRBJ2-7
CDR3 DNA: TGCAGTGCTAATGATGACCCGGGGAATGAGCAGTACTTC
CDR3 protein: CSANDDPGNEQYF

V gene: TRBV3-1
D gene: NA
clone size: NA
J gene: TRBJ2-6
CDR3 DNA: TGTGCCAGCAGCCAAGGATCGGGGGGCTCCGGGGCCAACGTCCTGACTTTC
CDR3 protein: CASSQGSGGSGANVLTF

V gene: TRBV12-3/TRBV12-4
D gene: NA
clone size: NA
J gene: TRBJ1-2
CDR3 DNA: TGTGCCAGCAGTCAACAGGGATTCGGGGGCTACACCTTC
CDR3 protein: CASSQQGFGGYTF

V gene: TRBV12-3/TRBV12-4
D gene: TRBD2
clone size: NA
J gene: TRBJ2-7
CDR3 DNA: TGTGCCAGCAGTTTTGCCCCCAACAGCGGGAGTCACGAGCAGTACTTC
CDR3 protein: CASSFAPNSGSHEQYF

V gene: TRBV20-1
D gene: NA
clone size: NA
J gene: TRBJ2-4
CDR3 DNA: TGCAGTGCTGAGAAACCGGGACCATTAGCCAAAAACATTCAGTACTTC
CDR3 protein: CSAEKPGPLAKNIQYF

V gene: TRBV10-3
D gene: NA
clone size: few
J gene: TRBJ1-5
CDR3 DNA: TGTGCCATCAGTCCCTCCGTAGGACAGCCCCAGCATTTT
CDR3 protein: CAISPSVGQPQHF